Listed below are T cell receptor beta chains from one sample, sequenced in a study of Graves' ophthalmopathy and Graves' hyperthyroidism. TCRdb fed the multiplex PCR reads into MiXCR, producing one record per CDR3 protein. The repertoire includes over a million distinct CDR3 sequences, 35% to 40% of them detected once, and 8.5% to 14% sits in the top ten. Sequencing was done on a sample of peripheral blood or thyroid tissue (not recorded which). These receptors all come from an adult man with Graves' hyperthyroidism. Both conserved end residues are part of each CDR3. The D gene is left open where the match is weak. Expanded clones are given a class, and other clones once, few, many or no size at all.

TRBV19	many	TRBJ1-2	-	CASSMVQPGLGRGYTF	TGTGCCAGTAGTATGGTACAGCCTGGGCTAGGGAGAGGCTACACCTTC
TRBV20-1	many	TRBJ2-7	-	CSASTSYEQYF	TGCAGTGCTTCGACTAGTTACGAGCAGTACTTC
TRBV30	-	TRBJ1-4	-	CAWRRGSPNEKLFF	TGTGCCTGGAGAAGAGGGTCGCCGAATGAAAAACTGTTTTTT
TRBV15	-	TRBJ1-4	TRBD1	CATGDRGEKLFF	TGTGCCACCGGGGACAGGGGGGAAAAACTGTTTTTT
TRBV6-5	-	TRBJ1-1	-	CASSYSEKALF	TGTGCCAGCAGTTACTCGGAGAAAGCTCTCTTT
TRBV10-3	-	TRBJ2-5	TRBD1	CAISERGQDWQETQYF	TGTGCCATCAGTGAGCGGGGACAGGACTGGCAAGAGACCCAGTACTTC
TRBV30	-	TRBJ1-5	-	CAWTPLPFGQPQHF	TGTGCCTGGACCCCACTCCCGTTTGGTCAGCCCCAGCATTTT
TRBV29-1	-	TRBJ2-2	-	CSAVTVNTGELFF	TGCAGCGCCGTGACAGTGAACACCGGGGAGCTGTTTTTT
TRBV3-1	few	TRBJ2-7	TRBD1	CASSQDRLRYEQYF	TGTGCCAGCAGCCAGGACAGGCTTCGCTACGAGCAGTACTTC
TRBV7-9	-	TRBJ2-7	TRBD2	CASSGFGRSSSSYEQYF	TGTGCCAGCAGCGGGTTCGGGAGGTCATCTAGCTCCTACGAGCAGTACTTC
TRBV29-1	many	TRBJ1-2	-	CSVRDYTF	TGCAGCGTTAGGGACTACACCTTC
TRBV7-2	-	TRBJ2-6	TRBD1	CASSQGGRGSGANVLTF	TGTGCCAGCAGTCAAGGGGGCAGGGGCTCTGGGGCCAACGTCCTGACTTTC
TRBV6-5	few	TRBJ1-6	-	CASRGRLASPLHF	TGTGCCAGCAGGGGTCGATTGGCTTCACCCCTCCACTTT
TRBV10-3	many	TRBJ1-1	-	CATSVATHMAEAFF	TGTGCCACCTCGGTGGCTACCCATATGGCTGAAGCTTTCTTT
TRBV6-5	few	TRBJ1-1	-	CASSLVQGTEAFF	TGTGCCAGCAGTCTGGTTCAGGGAACTGAAGCTTTCTTT
TRBV6-5	many	TRBJ1-1	TRBD1	CASRDSGGAEAFF	TGTGCCAGCAGGGACTCAGGGGGCGCTGAAGCTTTCTTT
TRBV5-1	few	TRBJ2-7	-	CASSHEGSDRFYEQYF	TGCGCCAGCAGTCACGAAGGCTCCGACAGGTTTTACGAGCAGTACTTC
TRBV4-3	-	TRBJ2-7	-	CASSSIRDRTAKEQYF	TGCGCCAGCAGCTCAATCCGGGACCGTACCGCAAAGGAGCAGTACTTC
TRBV10-3	many	TRBJ2-7	-	CAINPSAGSEQYF	TGTGCCATCAACCCCTCGGCAGGGAGCGAGCAGTACTTC
TRBV24-1	once	TRBJ1-2	-	CATSVFSGIGYTF	TGTGCCACCAGCGTTTTCTCGGGGATCGGCTACACCTTC
TRBV29-1	once	TRBJ2-1	-	CSANGGRFHNEQFF	TGCAGCGCCAACGGCGGCCGTTTCCACAATGAGCAGTTCTTC
TRBV5-1	many	TRBJ1-2	-	CASSSRRGAINYGYTF	TGCGCCAGCAGCTCCCGACGGGGGGCGATAAACTATGGCTACACCTTC
TRBV19	many	TRBJ1-5	-	CASSIALNQPQHF	TGTGCCAGTAGTATAGCCCTCAATCAGCCCCAGCATTTT
TRBV12-3/TRBV12-4	few	TRBJ1-4	TRBD1	CASSYRGWSEKLFF	TGTGCCAGCAGTTACAGGGGTTGGAGTGAAAAACTGTTTTTT
TRBV12-3/TRBV12-4	many	TRBJ1-3	-	CASSLYQAASIYF	TGTGCCAGCAGTTTATACCAGGCCGCAAGCATATATTTT
TRBV10-3	many	TRBJ1-2	TRBD1	CAITQTGTGNYGYTF	TGTGCCATCACCCAGACCGGGACAGGGAACTATGGCTACACCTTC
TRBV12-3/TRBV12-4	many	TRBJ2-7	-	CASKTASSYEQYF	TGTGCCAGCAAGACAGCGAGCTCCTACGAGCAGTACTTC
TRBV6-5	-	TRBJ2-7	TRBD2	CASSPGLGAREQYF	TGTGCCAGCAGTCCGGGACTAGGAGCTCGCGAGCAGTACTTC
TRBV6-5	many	TRBJ2-6	TRBD1	CASSWTGSGANVLTF	TGTGCCAGCAGTTGGACAGGGAGTGGGGCCAACGTCCTGACTTTC
TRBV2	-	TRBJ2-7	-	CVSSGFYEQYF	TGTGTCAGCAGTGGGTTCTACGAGCAGTACTTC
TRBV7-9	many	TRBJ1-1	-	CASSEGLTNTEAFF	TGTGCCAGCAGCGAGGGACTCACGAACACTGAAGCTTTCTTT
TRBV11-2	many	TRBJ2-6	-	CASSLRGHFASSGANVLTF	TGTGCCAGCAGCTTAAGAGGACACTTCGCGAGCTCTGGGGCCAACGTCCTGACTTTC
TRBV25-1	-	TRBJ2-2	TRBD1	CASNTGVATGELFF	TGTGCCAGCAATACAGGGGTTGCGACCGGGGAGCTGTTTTTT
TRBV5-1	-	TRBJ1-2	-	CASSLGPSGSYTF	TGCGCCAGCAGCCTGGGACCCAGCGGATCCTACACCTTC
TRBV25-1	-	TRBJ1-2	-	CARVGVAGYTF	TGTGCCAGAGTTGGGGTGGCTGGCTACACCTTC
TRBV7-9	-	TRBJ2-5	-	CASSFQGSQPQYF	TGTGCCAGCAGCTTCCAGGGGTCTCAGCCCCAGTACTTC
TRBV7-2	many	TRBJ2-7	-	CASSFQGWKNEQYF	TGTGCCAGCAGCTTCCAAGGATGGAAAAACGAGCAGTACTTC
TRBV10-3	-	TRBJ1-5	TRBD1	CASRKDRAYSNQPQHF	TGTGCCAGCAGGAAGGACAGGGCCTATAGCAATCAGCCCCAGCATTTT
TRBV20-1	many	TRBJ2-7	TRBD2	CSASLAGLYEQYF	TGCAGTGCTAGTCTAGCGGGGCTCTACGAGCAGTACTTC
TRBV7-8	many	TRBJ1-1	-	CASSLAGTPYEAFF	TGTGCCAGCAGCCTAGCCGGGACACCTTATGAAGCTTTCTTT
TRBV4-1	few	TRBJ2-7	TRBD1	CASSQGQGAYGQYF	TGCGCCAGCAGCCAAGGACAGGGGGCATACGGGCAGTACTTC
TRBV20-1	once	TRBJ2-7	TRBD2	CSARAGALAGEVEQYF	TGCAGTGCTAGAGCGGGGGCGCTAGCGGGGGAGGTCGAGCAGTACTTC